This passage covers 26 T cell receptor beta chains from one sample sequenced in a study of T cell responses to AZD1222 COVID-19 vaccine. Sequenced by immunoSEQ multiplex PCR; TCRdb stores in-frame clones only, minus some. Of under 150,000 clones in the sample, approximately 85% were seen once. Here the sequenced sample was peripheral blood, taken on day 0 of MenACWY control vaccination. Receptors were obtained from an adult in good health.

The chain combines TRBV28 with TRBJ2-7; D may be TRBD1 (5 bases). Trimming removed 0 bases at V and 2 bases at J, with 11 bases between. The CDR3 is 15 amino acids. Germline CDR1 MDHEN, CDR2 SYDVKM. Written as DNA, the CDR3 is TGTGCCAGCAGTTTATGGGCAGGGTCGGCCTACGAGCAGTACTTC. Amino acid sequence: CASSLWAGSAYEQYF. Full variable domain (remainder filled in from reference TRBV28 and TRBJ2-7): DVKVTQSSRYLVKRTGEKVFLECVQDMDHENMFWYRQDPGLGLRLIYFSYDVKMKEKGDIPEGYSVSREKKERFSLILESASTNQTSMYLCASSLWAGSAYEQYFGPGTRLTVT.

The chain employs TRBV29-1 and TRBJ2-3; D call uncertain. Trimming took 5 bases from V and 4 from J, leaving 10 bases between them. Per the germline V gene, CDR1 is SQVTM and CDR2 is ANQGSEA. The length of the CDR3 is 12 residues. The CDR3 nucleotides read TGCAGCGTTCACGGGTTTCCAGATACGCAGTATTTT. Amino acid sequence: CSVHGFPDTQYF.

Only one count was recorded for this clone. The CDR3 DNA reads TGTGCCAGCAGCCTCGCGGGGGGCCGGGGCTACACCTTC. Its protein product is CASSLAGGRGYTF. This rearrangement joins TRBV3-1 (or the pseudogene TRBV3-2) to TRBJ1-2, with D possibly matching TRBD1 (6 bases). The germline V gene encodes CDR1 LGHDT and CDR2 YNNKEL (reference sequence). The ends were cut back, 4 bases at V and 8 bases at J, with 14 bases in the middle. This CDR3 is 13 amino acids long.

The chain recombines TRBV23-1 with TRBJ2-7; possibly TRBD1 for D (5 bases). TRBV23-1 belongs to the ORF category, with a function that is uncertain. Trimming left V 0 bases short and J 2 bases short, with 14 bases between. This CDR3 region has 16 residues. CDR3 protein: CASSQSRQRKPYEQYF. The CDR3 DNA is TGCGCCAGCAGTCAATCGCGACAGCGAAAGCCCTACGAGCAGTACTTC.

The chain couples TRBV28 to TRBJ2-5; 8 nucleotides align to TRBD2. The V and J ends lost 3 bases and 4 bases, in that order; junction bases with no gene match: 4. The CDR3 consists of 14 residues. CDR1 is MDHEN and CDR2 is SYDVKM in the germline V gene. CDR3 nucleotide sequence: TGTGCCAGCAGTTTCCGGGGGGGCTCAGAGACCCAGTACTTC. Protein sequence: CASSFRGGSETQYF. Together with reference TRBV28 and TRBJ2-5, the CDR3 gives the full variable domain: DVKVTQSSRYLVKRTGEKVFLECVQDMDHENMFWYRQDPGLGLRLIYFSYDVKMKEKGDIPEGYSVSREKKERFSLILESASTNQTSMYLCASSFRGGSETQYFGPGTRLLVL.

V usage is TRBV28 and J usage is TRBJ1-5, with D uncertain. Germline loops: CDR1 MDHEN, CDR2 SYDVKM. This CDR3 contains 18 residues. V lost 3 bases to trimming and J lost 0 bases, with 18 bases between them. CDR3 in DNA: TGTGCCAGCAGTTTTCGGGTCCGAGGGCGGAATAGCAATCAGCCCCAGCATTTT. Amino acids: CASSFRVRGRNSNQPQHF.

The V gene is TRBV9, the J gene TRBJ2-3, with 7 bases aligning to TRBD2. Germline CDR1 SGDLS, CDR2 YYNGEE. V gave up 4 bases and J gave up 6 bases; unmatched junction bases: 11. CDR3 size: 15 residues. In DNA, the CDR3 is TGTGCCAGCAGCACGACCGGGGGGAGAAGGGATACGCAGTATTTT. Protein sequence: CASSTTGGRRDTQYF.

The rearrangement uses TRBV27 and TRBJ2-7; D is uncertain. Germline CDR1 MNHEY, CDR2 SMNVEV (reference sequence). The germline V and J ends were trimmed by 6 bases and 3 bases, with 6 bases remaining between them. The CDR3 sequence is 11 residues long. CDR3 region: CASSNYYEQYF. The DNA for the CDR3 is TGTGCCAGCAGCAACTACTACGAGCAGTACTTC.

The chain combines TRBV6-1 with TRBJ2-3; D unclear. V lost 1 base to trimming and J lost 1 base, with 9 bases between them. The length of the CDR3 is 15 residues. Germline loops: CDR1 MNHNS, CDR2 SASEGT. CDR3 sequence: CASSEDRTGTDTQYF. The CDR3, as DNA: TGTGCCAGCAGTGAAGATCGCACAGGCACAGATACGCAGTATTTT.

As for this clone: The same CDR3 is also encoded by other DNA sequences in this sample. The chain links TRBV27 to TRBJ1-5, with TRBD1 as a possible D gene (6 bases). Trimming removed 6 bases from V and 0 bases from J, with 15 bases in between. The CDR3 extends over 16 amino acids. In germline, CDR1 is MNHEY, CDR2 SMNVEV (reference sequence). The CDR3 nucleotides are TGTGCCAGCAGGCCCAGGGGCGGTTTTAGCAATCAGCCCCAGCATTTT. Amino acid sequence: CASRPRGGFSNQPQHF.

The chain combines TRBV28 with TRBJ2-1, with D perhaps given as TRBD1 or TRBD2 (5 bases each). V was cut by 6 bases and J by 7 bases, with 13 bases left in between. This CDR3 is 13 amino acids long. Per germline, CDR1 MDHEN and CDR2 SYDVKM. The CDR3 spells CASSWDRWNEQFF. The CDR3 coding sequence is TGTGCCAGCAGCTGGGACCGCTGGAATGAGCAGTTCTTC. The entire variable domain, with the rest obtained from reference TRBV28 and TRBJ2-1, is as follows: DVKVTQSSRYLVKRTGEKVFLECVQDMDHENMFWYRQDPGLGLRLIYFSYDVKMKEKGDIPEGYSVSREKKERFSLILESASTNQTSMYLCASSWDRWNEQFFGPGTRLTVL.

The rearrangement joins TRBV30 to TRBJ2-3; TRBD2 matches at 9 bases. Germline values: CDR1 GTSNPN, CDR2 SVGIG (reference sequence). This CDR3 has 15 residues. With 0 bases clipped from V and 4 bases from J, the junction kept 5 bases outside the gene matches. This CDR3 is CAWSVLAGVADTQYF. CDR3 bases: TGTGCCTGGAGTGTGTTAGCGGGAGTGGCAGATACGCAGTATTTT.

The rearrangement links TRBV6-5 to TRBJ2-7; TRBD2 agrees at 7 bases. Germline CDR1 MNHEY, CDR2 SVGAGI. Losses at the gene ends were 8 bases for V and 5 bases for J; bases not matched to a gene: 9. The CDR3 contains 13 residues. As DNA, the CDR3 is TGTGCCAGCGGCCGGACTAGTCTCGACGAGCAGTACTTC. Its protein product is CASGRTSLDEQYF.

The rearrangement uses TRBV30 and TRBJ2-5; 10 nucleotides align to TRBD2. The V gene end was trimmed by 5 bases and the J gene end by 4 bases; junction bases not matched to a gene: 4. The CDR3 length is 13 residues. Germline V gene sequence: CDR1 GTSNPN, CDR2 SVGIG (reference sequence). DNA for the CDR3: TGTGCCTGGGGGCTAGCGGGAGCAGAGACCCAGTACTTC. It codes for CAWGLAGAETQYF. The complete variable domain, with remaining parts taken from reference TRBV30 and TRBJ2-5, reads SQTIHQWPATLVQPVGSPLSLECTVEGTSNPNLYWYRQAAGRGLQLLFYSVGIGQISSEVPQNLSASRPQDRQFILSSKKLLLSDSGFYLCAWGLAGAETQYFGPGTRLLVL.

This chain uses TRBV27 with TRBJ2-5; D is possibly TRBD1 or TRBD2 (5 bases each). V was cut by 6 bases and J by 1 base, with 9 bases left in between. This CDR3 is built from 13 residues. Germline V gene lookup returns CDR1 MNHEY and CDR2 SMNVEV (reference sequence). CDR3 DNA: TGTGCCAGCAGGTCCGGGGCCCAAGAGACCCAGTACTTC. Its protein product is CASRSGAQETQYF.

The chain has TRBV3-1 (or the pseudogene TRBV3-2) and TRBJ2-7, with D unclear. Germline V gene lookup returns CDR1 LGHDT and CDR2 YNNKEL (reference sequence). The CDR3 covers 14 residues. V lost 1 base and J 7 bases, leaving 14 bases between the germline ends. The DNA of the CDR3 is TGTGCCAGCAGCCAAGGCGGAAGCTTGATTGAGCAGTACTTC. This gives the protein CASSQGGSLIEQYF.

The rearrangement uses TRBV7-9 and TRBJ2-7, with TRBD2 matching over 8 bases. Germline lookup yields CDR1 SEHNR and CDR2 FQNEAQ (reference sequence). This CDR3 is built from 14 residues. Trimming removed 5 bases from V and 6 bases from J; junction bases left unmatched: 9. In nucleotides, the CDR3 is TGTGCCAGCAGCGTACGGGAGGGGAAAGTCGAGCAGTACTTC. Amino acids: CASSVREGKVEQYF.

This chain links TRBV19 with TRBJ1-2; D unresolved. The CDR3 runs to 12 residues. Between the trimmed V and J ends, which lost 6 bases and 4 bases, there was a span of 9 bases. Germline V gene sequence: CDR1 LNHDA, CDR2 SQIVND (reference sequence). Here the CDR3 reads CASRAGIYGYTF. The CDR3 nucleotides read TGTGCCAGTAGGGCGGGGATCTATGGCTACACCTTC.

The chain combines TRBV11-2 with TRBJ2-2, with D unclear. V was trimmed by 5 bases and J by 0 bases, leaving 4 bases between them. The germline gives CDR1 SGHAT, CDR2 FQNNGV. This CDR3 has 13 residues. For the CDR3, the DNA is TGTGCCAGCAGCCAAACGAACACCGGGGAGCTGTTTTTT. Translating gives CASSQTNTGELFF.

The rearrangement links TRBV19 to TRBJ2-6; TRBD2 is a possible D gene (5 bases). The germline gives CDR1 LNHDA, CDR2 SQIVND (reference sequence). The ends were cut back, 10 bases at V and 0 bases at J, with 13 bases in the middle. CDR3 length: 15 residues. The CDR3 loop is CATLDRGSGANVLTF. The CDR3 DNA follows: TGTGCCACCTTGGATCGGGGCTCTGGGGCCAACGTCCTGACTTTC.

V usage is TRBV5-1 and J usage is TRBJ1-4; the D is unclear. The germline V gene encodes CDR1 SGHRS and CDR2 YFSETQ. Trimming cost V 2 bases and J 4 bases, with 3 bases left between them. This CDR3 region has 12 residues. CDR3 in DNA: TGCGCCAGCAGCTTTGATAATGAAAAACTGTTTTTT. Residues: CASSFDNEKLFF.

The gene calls are TRBV19 and TRBJ2-1, with no clear D. The CDR3 contains 12 residues. Germline CDR1 is LNHDA and CDR2 is SQIVND (reference sequence). The V gene lost 7 bases and the J gene lost 6 bases, with 10 bases spanning the gap. The CDR3: CASKEPPNEQFF. The DNA of the CDR3 is TGTGCCAGTAAGGAGCCGCCCAATGAGCAGTTCTTC.

The gene calls are TRBV28 and TRBJ2-3; 10 positions match TRBD2. The J segment lost 2 bases and the V segment lost 2 bases, leaving 4 bases of the junction unmatched. The CDR3 contains 16 residues. Looked up from germline, CDR1 is MDHEN and CDR2 is SYDVKM. CDR3 nucleotides: TGTGCCAGCAGTTTAGTTAGCGGGAGGACCACAGATACGCAGTATTTT. Translation: CASSLVSGRTTDTQYF.

This clone occurred a few times. The rearrangement links TRBV10-1 to TRBJ2-7; TRBD1 is a possible D gene (6 bases). V was shortened by 6 bases and J by 3 bases, with 12 bases between the two germline ends. Per germline, CDR1 WNHNN and CDR2 SYGVQD (reference sequence). The CDR3 contains 13 residues. This chain's CDR3 is CASSRDTNYEQYF. The CDR3 nucleotides read TGCGCCAGCAGCCGGGACACGAACTACGAGCAGTACTTC.

The chain has TRBV18 and TRBJ2-6; possibly TRBD2 for D (6 bases). CDR1 and CDR2 (germline): KGHSH, LQKENI. Trimming left V 1 base short and J 0 bases short, with 13 bases between. The CDR3 consists of 18 residues. The CDR3 coding sequence is TGTGCCAGCTCACCACTATGGGGACTCAGCTCTGGGGCCAACGTCCTGACTTTC. Protein product: CASSPLWGLSSGANVLTF.

J is TRBJ2-7 and V is TRBV28, with a tentative D call TRBD1 (5 bases). Germline CDR1 MDHEN, CDR2 SYDVKM. V lost 2 bases, J lost 2 bases, and 13 bases lay in between. CDR3 length equals 15 residues. The CDR3, as DNA: TGTGCCAGCAGTTTAGCAGGGAACGACGCCTACGAGCAGTACTTC. Protein product: CASSLAGNDAYEQYF.